Listed here are 2 T cell receptor beta chains from one sample, sequenced in a study of CXCR3-negative and CXCR3-positive naive CD8 T cells. The authors made the TRB cDNA libraries by 5' RACE using UMI labels. TCRdb re-called the 5' RACE reads and catalogs CDR3 proteins one per entry, DNA excluded. The table counts approximately 38,000 distinct CDR3 sequences; approximately 8% lies in the top ten. Sequencing input: memory CD8+ T cells from blood. The source is a human donor in good health. Some clones in this sample may be carry-over from other donors' samples.

This sequence joins TRBV7-6 and TRBJ2-1; TCRdb designates TRBD1, a call that cannot be tested without DNA. The germline CDR1 and CDR2 sequences are SGHVS and FNYEAQ. This CDR3 is built from 14 residues. This CDR3 is CASGGGTLYEEQFF.

This chain links TRBV4-1 with TRBJ2-2. The CDR3 runs 12 residues. Germline V gene data show CDR1 as MGHRA and CDR2 as YSYEKL. The CDR3 protein is CASSPGAGELFF.